Described below is a single T cell receptor (beta chain) sequence and its context. What it recognizes is unknown. The record originates from a study of lymphopenia after photon versus proton radiotherapy. Data came from immunoSEQ multiplex PCR; TCRdb stores just in-frame clones and leaves some out. The sample includes over 15,000 clones, approximately 91% of them seen just once. Study conclusions and caveats: Only patients who died were analyzed for survival; proton advantage is unproven. Relative stability marked proton patients; photon patients lost diversity and naive cells. Oligoclonal CD8+ Temra expansion after nadir drove photon patients' diversity drop.

CDR3 length equals 17 residues. The V gene's germline CDR1 is SGHVS and CDR2 FNYEAQ. Trimming took 3 bases from V and 3 from J; bases not matched to a gene: 6. The source was peripheral blood, collected from a patient treated with proton-based radiotherapy. The clonotype was recovered from a man aged 65 to 85 with pancreatic cancer. This sequence joins TRBV7-6 and TRBJ2-3; TRBD2 matches 13 bases. This CDR3 is CASSLLPTSGGTDTQYF. The CDR3, as DNA: TGTGCCAGCAGCTTGCTACCGACTAGCGGGGGGACAGATACGCAGTATTTT.